These 30 T cell receptor beta chains were all obtained from the same sample, sequenced in a study of T cell responses to AZD1222 COVID-19 vaccine. Sequencing was performed with immunoSEQ multiplex PCR; in TCRdb, only in-frame clones are kept and a portion is missing. This sample has some 180,000 clones, with approximately 94% found just once. The sample was peripheral blood, taken 28 days after the second dose of the MenACWY control vaccine. All receptors come from an adult who received the MenACWY meningococcal vaccine as a control.

The chain links TRBV2 to TRBJ2-1; TRBD2 matches 15 bases. J was trimmed by 5 bases and V by 5 bases; bases with no gene match: 13. The CDR3 loop spans 19 amino acids. Germline V gene lookup returns CDR1 SNHLY and CDR2 FYNNEI. CDR3 DNA sequence: TGTGCCAGCAGTCGAACCGGACTAGCGGGAGGGTGGGCGAACAATGAGCAGTTCTTC. Translating it yields CASSRTGLAGGWANNEQFF.

J is TRBJ1-1 and V is TRBV19; tentatively, D is TRBD1 (6 bases). The CDR3 has 14 residues. V gave up 4 bases and J gave up 1 base, with 10 bases separating them. Germline V CDR1 and CDR2: LNHDA, SQIVND (reference sequence). CDR3: CASSRRTANTEAFF. The CDR3 bases are TGTGCCAGTAGTAGGCGGACAGCGAACACTGAAGCTTTCTTT. Full variable domain (outside the CDR3, taken from reference TRBV19 and TRBJ1-1): DGGITQSPKYLFRKEGQNVTLSCEQNLNHDAMYWYRQDPGQGLRLIYYSQIVNDFQKGDIAEGYSVSREKKESFPLTVTSAQKNPTAFYLCASSRRTANTEAFFGQGTRLTVV.

CDR3 sequence reads: CASSQRDEQYF. The DNA for the CDR3 is TGTGCCAGCAGCCAGAGGGACGAGCAGTACTTC. The chain carries TRBV3-1 (or the pseudogene TRBV3-2) and TRBJ2-7; weak D call: TRBD2 (5 bases). Per the germline V gene, CDR1 is LGHDT and CDR2 is YNNKEL (reference sequence). V lost 3 bases to trimming and J lost 5 bases, with 5 bases between them. The length of the CDR3 is 11 residues.

This clone appeared a few times. J is TRBJ1-3 and V is TRBV7-9; 7 bases agree with TRBD1. The germline V gene has CDR1 SEHNR and CDR2 FQNEAQ (reference sequence). The CDR3 loop spans 15 amino acids. Trimming took 5 bases from V and 11 from J; bases not matched to a gene: 15. The CDR3 DNA is TGTGCCAGCAGCCGACAGGACAGGCGAGAATGGGCCATATATTTT. Protein: CASSRQDRREWAIYF.

This clone was found a few times. The chain links TRBV10-3 to TRBJ1-5, with a tentative D call TRBD1 (5 bases). This CDR3 comprises 16 residues. Germline CDR1 is ENHRY and CDR2 is SYGVKD. Between the trimmed V and J ends, which lost 0 bases and 2 bases, there was a span of 11 bases. The CDR3 DNA is TGTGCCATCAGTGAGTCCGTACAGGACGGCAATCAGCCCCAGCATTTT. The encoded protein is CAISESVQDGNQPQHF.

This chain uses TRBV7-2 with TRBJ2-5; 8 bases fit TRBD1. Germline values: CDR1 SGHTA, CDR2 FQGNSA. Germline trimming cut 4 bases from V and 1 base from J; bases unmatched to any gene: 11. The CDR3 covers 17 residues. CDR3 sequence: CASSSRLVQGVQETQYF. CDR3 DNA: TGTGCCAGCAGCTCCCGCCTCGTACAGGGGGTCCAAGAGACCCAGTACTTC.

The rearrangement joins TRBV30 to TRBJ2-5, with 7 bases lining up with TRBD2. With V trimmed by 2 bases and J by 4 bases, 7 bases remained unmatched. Germline V gene data show CDR1 as GTSNPN and CDR2 as SVGIG (reference sequence). This CDR3 region has 14 residues. Here the CDR3 reads CAWSSGKGGETQYF. The CDR3 DNA follows: TGTGCCTGGAGTAGCGGGAAAGGAGGAGAGACCCAGTACTTC. The full variable domain, its missing parts supplied by reference TRBV30 and TRBJ2-5, is SQTIHQWPATLVQPVGSPLSLECTVEGTSNPNLYWYRQAAGRGLQLLFYSVGIGQISSEVPQNLSASRPQDRQFILSSKKLLLSDSGFYLCAWSSGKGGETQYFGPGTRLLVL.

For the CDR3, the DNA is TGTGCCAGCGGGCCTCACCAGGGGGTTGAAGCTTTCTTT. It is translated as CASGPHQGVEAFF. V and J are TRBV11-2 and TRBJ1-1; 7 positions agree with TRBD1. The germline CDR1 and CDR2 sequences are SGHAT and FQNNGV. This CDR3 has 13 amino acids. V lost 8 bases and J lost 7; bases outside the gene matches: 10. Filled out from reference TRBV11-2 and TRBJ1-1, the complete variable domain reads EAGVAQSPRYKIIEKRQSVAFWCNPISGHATLYWYQQILGQGPKLLIQFQNNGVVDDSQLPKDRFSAERLKGVDSTLKIQPAKLEDSAVYLCASGPHQGVEAFFGQGTRLTVV.

The chain joins TRBV5-1 to TRBJ1-1; D is ambiguous. Germline assignment: CDR1 SGHRS and CDR2 YFSETQ. This CDR3 region has 13 residues. Trimming cost V 5 bases and J 5 bases, with 13 bases left between them. In DNA, the CDR3 is TGCGCCAGCAGAGTTAGCGGTCGAACTGAAGCTTTCTTT. Protein sequence: CASRVSGRTEAFF. Filled out from reference TRBV5-1 and TRBJ1-1, the complete variable domain reads KAGVTQTPRYLIKTRGQQVTLSCSPISGHRSVSWYQQTPGQGLQFLFEYFSETQRNKGNFPGRFSGRQFSNSRSEMNVSTLELGDSALYLCASRVSGRTEAFFGQGTRLTVV.

The chain employs TRBV29-1 and TRBJ1-1, with D unclear. The length of the CDR3 is 13 residues. CDR1 is SQVTM and CDR2 is ANQGSEA in the germline V gene. Between the trimmed V and J ends, which lost 7 bases and 2 bases, there was a span of 14 bases. CDR3 sequence: CSAGLGPNTEAFF. DNA for the CDR3: TGCAGCGCGGGATTGGGCCCTAACACTGAAGCTTTCTTT.

The V call is TRBV24-1, the J call TRBJ2-1; 7 bases line up with TRBD2. V trimming: 3 bases; J trimming: 2 bases; junction bases outside the gene matches: 3. The V gene's germline CDR1 is KGHDR and CDR2 SFDVKD. The CDR3 is 15 residues long. The CDR3, as DNA: TGTGCCACCAGTGATGCGGGGGAGGCCTACAATGAGCAGTTCTTC. As protein: CATSDAGEAYNEQFF.

This rearrangement joins TRBV11-1 to TRBJ1-1; no definite D call. The CDR3 runs to 12 residues. Germline V gives CDR1 SGHAT, CDR2 FQDESV (reference sequence). The ends were cut back, 5 bases at V and 4 bases at J, with 8 bases in the middle. CDR3 DNA sequence: TGTGCCAGCAGCCCAGCCGTCACTGAAGCTTTCTTT. Residues: CASSPAVTEAFF.

The gene calls are TRBV23-1 and TRBJ2-7; perhaps TRBD2 as D (6 bases). TRBV23-1 is flagged as an ORF with uncertain function. Between the trimmed V and J ends, which lost 4 bases and 2 bases, there was a span of 15 bases. CDR3 length equals 15 residues. The CDR3 region has the DNA TGCGCCAGCAGTCGGGCTAGCGAAGTTACCTACGAGCAGTACTTC. The encoded protein is CASSRASEVTYEQYF.

The V and J genes are TRBV19 and TRBJ2-3, with a possible D match to TRBD2 (6 bases). V was pared by 9 bases and J by 0 bases, with 7 bases between. CDR3 length equals 12 residues. CDR1 and CDR2 (germline): LNHDA, SQIVND (reference sequence). The CDR3 is CARTRSTDTQYF. CDR3 sequence (DNA): TGTGCCAGGACTAGGAGCACAGATACGCAGTATTTT.

This clone was recorded only once. The rearrangement links TRBV7-9 to TRBJ2-5; D gene unclear. V dropped 3 bases and J dropped 4 bases, with 6 bases sitting between them. This CDR3 is built from 12 residues. CDR1 SEHNR and CDR2 FQNEAQ come from the germline V gene (reference sequence). Here the CDR3 reads CASSFNVETQYF. The CDR3 region has the DNA TGTGCCAGCAGCTTTAACGTAGAGACCCAGTACTTC.

The chain combines TRBV7-2 with TRBJ2-1; TRBD2 agrees at 7 bases. This CDR3 contains 15 residues. Losses at the gene ends were 3 bases for V and 9 bases for J; bases not matched to a gene: 11. The V gene's germline CDR1 is SGHTA and CDR2 FQGNSA. CDR3 sequence (DNA): TGTGCCAGCAGCTTGACCGCGACTAGCTGGGGTGAGCAGTTCTTC. Translation gives CASSLTATSWGEQFF.

The V call is TRBV28, the J call TRBJ1-6; 12 bases are a match to TRBD1. The germline V gene encodes CDR1 MDHEN and CDR2 SYDVKM. J gave up 10 bases and V 5 bases, and 6 bases lay outside the gene matches. The CDR3 loop spans 15 amino acids. The chain's CDR3 is CASSHRDRGHSPLHF. In DNA form, the CDR3 reads TGTGCCAGCAGTCACCGGGACAGGGGGCACTCACCCCTCCACTTT.

This chain links TRBV3-1 (or the pseudogene TRBV3-2) with TRBJ2-1; no clear D gene. From germline, CDR1 is LGHDT and CDR2 YNNKEL (reference sequence). The V end lost 0 bases, the J end lost 7 bases, and 10 bases lay between the germline ends. This CDR3 contains 14 residues. The DNA of the CDR3 is TGTGCCAGCAGCCAAGATTCAGTAGTAAATGAGCAGTTCTTC. This gives the protein CASSQDSVVNEQFF.

This chain links TRBV27 with TRBJ2-2; a weak D match, TRBD1 (6 bases). Trimming shortened V by 5 bases and J by 1 base, and 14 bases separated the two germline ends. The CDR3 contains 16 residues. Germline-derived CDR1 and CDR2 are MNHEY and SMNVEV (reference sequence). CDR3 nucleotide sequence: TGTGCCAGCAGTCTCAGGGGTACAGGGAACACCGGGGAGCTGTTTTTT. It codes for CASSLRGTGNTGELFF.

The CDR3, as DNA: TGTGCCACCAGTCCAGCGGGACTCTACAATGAGCAGTTCTTC. Encoded protein: CATSPAGLYNEQFF. V and J are TRBV24-1 and TRBJ2-1; the match to TRBD2 covers 7 bases. Germline CDR1 KGHDR, CDR2 SFDVKD. V gave up 6 bases and J gave up 3 bases; unmatched junction bases: 4. This CDR3 is built from 14 residues.

The chain links TRBV7-3 to TRBJ2-7, with 10 nucleotides matching TRBD1. Germline CDR1 and CDR2: SGHTA and FQGTGA. The CDR3 consists of 16 residues. V shed 5 bases, J shed 5 bases, and the junction held 12 bases outside the gene matches. The CDR3 nucleotides read TGTGCCAGCAGCCTAGACGGGGGACAGGGGAGGGACGAGCAGTACTTC. Amino acid sequence: CASSLDGGQGRDEQYF.

The table lists this clone with a few counts. The V and J genes are TRBV11-3 and TRBJ2-3; D ambiguous. The germline V and J ends were trimmed by 6 bases and 0 bases, with 10 bases remaining between them. This CDR3 contains 14 residues. Germline CDR1 is SGHNT and CDR2 is YENEEA. Here the CDR3 reads CASSQGRSTDTQYF. The DNA for the CDR3 is TGTGCCAGCAGTCAAGGACGGAGCACAGATACGCAGTATTTT. The full variable domain, in which reference TRBV11-3 and TRBJ2-3 provide the parts outside the CDR3, is EAGVVQSPRYKIIEKKQPVAFWCNPISGHNTLYWYLQNLGQGPELLIRYENEEAVDDSQLPKDRFSAERLKGVDSTLKIQPAELGDSAVYLCASSQGRSTDTQYFGPGTRLTVL.

V is TRBV11-2 and J is TRBJ2-2, with D perhaps given as TRBD1 or TRBD2 (5 bases each). The germline V gene has CDR1 SGHAT and CDR2 FQNNGV. Between the trimmed V and J ends, which lost 4 bases and 6 bases, there was a span of 21 bases. This CDR3 comprises 17 residues. The CDR3: CASSSASNRDLAGELFF. Here the CDR3 DNA reads TGTGCCAGCAGCTCGGCCTCGAACCGGGACCTAGCCGGGGAGCTGTTTTTT.

V is TRBV9 and J is TRBJ2-1; 14 bases align to TRBD2. Germline trimming cut 4 bases from V and 7 bases from J; bases unmatched to any gene: 4. The CDR3 has 15 residues. The germline V gene has CDR1 SGDLS and CDR2 YYNGEE. This chain's CDR3 is CASSSRTSGGNEQFF. CDR3 nucleotides: TGTGCCAGCAGCTCCCGGACTAGCGGGGGGAATGAGCAGTTCTTC.

This chain uses TRBV27 with TRBJ2-5; no reliable D call. Trimming pared 3 bases from V and 0 bases from J, leaving 5 bases between. CDR3 length equals 13 residues. Germline V CDR1 and CDR2: MNHEY, SMNVEV (reference sequence). CDR3 sequence reads: CASSLLNQETQYF. The CDR3 coding sequence is TGTGCCAGCAGTTTGCTAAACCAAGAGACCCAGTACTTC.

This clone came up once. The rearrangement uses TRBV10-3 and TRBJ2-1, with no clear D. CDR1 is ENHRY, CDR2 SYGVKD, per germline. This CDR3 is built from 13 residues. V lost 4 bases and J lost 7, with 11 bases in between. The CDR3 sequence: CAISGQLGNEQFF. Here the CDR3 DNA reads TGTGCCATCAGTGGGCAGTTGGGGAATGAGCAGTTCTTC.

The rearrangement links TRBV5-6 to TRBJ1-6; 7 nucleotides agree with TRBD1. The V gene end was trimmed by 0 bases and the J gene end by 7 bases; junction bases not matched to a gene: 7. The CDR3 has 16 residues. The germline V gene has CDR1 SGHDT and CDR2 YYEEEE. The CDR3 DNA sequence: TGTGCCAGCAGCTTGGCCTTCGGCAGGGGGAATTCACCCCTCCACTTT. This sequence encodes CASSLAFGRGNSPLHF.

The genes are TRBV5-4 and TRBJ1-2; TRBD1 matches 9 bases. Looked up from germline, CDR1 is SGHNT and CDR2 is YYREEE (reference sequence). Trimming cost V 4 bases and J 3 bases; bases outside gene matches: 4. The CDR3 consists of 14 residues. The CDR3 region is CASSLQGADYGYTF. In DNA form, the CDR3 reads TGTGCCAGCAGCCTACAGGGGGCAGACTATGGCTACACCTTC.

The chain links TRBV20-1 to TRBJ2-7; perhaps TRBD1 as D (7 bases). Between the trimmed V and J ends, which lost 3 bases and 2 bases, there was a span of 17 bases. Germline assignment: CDR1 DFQATT and CDR2 SNEGSKA (reference sequence). CDR3 length equals 15 residues. Here the CDR3 reads CSASRGARGPYEQYF. As DNA, the CDR3 is TGCAGTGCTAGTAGGGGGGCAAGGGGGCCCTACGAGCAGTACTTC.

The chain uses TRBV7-3 and TRBJ2-7; D is possibly TRBD2 (5 bases). The V gene lost 8 bases and the J gene lost 2 bases, with 16 bases spanning the gap. Germline V gene lookup returns CDR1 SGHTA and CDR2 FQGTGA. The CDR3 contains 14 residues. In nucleotides, the CDR3 is TGTGCCAGCCAGAGGGCCCCCGGGCCCTACGAGCAGTACTTC. It translates to CASQRAPGPYEQYF.